The 10 T cell receptor beta chains below all came from one sample that was sequenced in a study of beta chain features in type 1 diabetes. Findings and limits, study-wide: Moderate but significant shortening of TCRB CDR3s was recorded in all four CD4+ subsets from Type 1 diabetes patients.

Their target antigens are unknown. The sequenced template was cDNA made from the entire isolated RNA. The assay was immunoSEQ multiplex PCR, and TCRdb's table has in-frame clones only and misses some. The data contain about 130,000 clones, around 10% of them singletons. Sequenced material: central memory CD4+ T cells from blood. These receptors all stem from a young man with type 1 diabetes.

The chain joins TRBV6-6 to TRBJ1-4, with D uncertain. V was trimmed by 6 bases and J by 8 bases, leaving 16 bases between them. The CDR3 contains 14 residues. Germline lookup yields CDR1 MNHNY and CDR2 SVGAGI (reference sequence). CDR3 protein: CASSQLLGREKLFF. In DNA form, the CDR3 reads TGTGCCAGCAGCCAATTATTGGGCCGGGAAAAACTGTTTTTT.

This clone was seen only a few times. The chain uses TRBV5-6 and TRBJ1-6; no definite D call. The CDR3 is made up of 15 amino acids. Between the trimmed V and J ends, which lost 2 bases and 9 bases, there was a span of 15 bases. Germline V CDR1 and CDR2: SGHDT, YYEEEE. The CDR3 sequence: CASSFNRGISSPLHF. CDR3 bases: TGTGCCAGCAGCTTTAATCGAGGGATTAGTTCACCCCTCCACTTT.

The chain recombines TRBV28 with TRBJ2-5, with D perhaps TRBD1 (5 bases). V was shortened by 5 bases and J by 0 bases, with 7 bases between the two germline ends. The CDR3 sequence is 13 residues long. Germline V gene data show CDR1 as MDHEN and CDR2 as SYDVKM. CDR3 region: CASSGADQETQYF. The CDR3 DNA sequence: TGTGCCAGCAGTGGGGCGGACCAAGAGACCCAGTACTTC.

J is TRBJ2-5 and V is TRBV5-6; possible D gene TRBD2, 5 bases. Germline lookup yields CDR1 SGHDT and CDR2 YYEEEE. The CDR3 spans 12 residues. The V end was cut by 0 bases, the J end by 7 bases, with 7 bases between. CDR3 residues: CASSLDRGTQYF. In DNA form, the CDR3 reads TGTGCCAGCAGCTTGGACCGGGGGACCCAGTACTTC.

This clone was counted only a few times. Other DNA sequences in the sample encode the same CDR3. The chain carries TRBV28 and TRBJ2-3; 11 bases are a match to TRBD1. Germline V gene lookup returns CDR1 MDHEN and CDR2 SYDVKM. The J segment lost 0 bases and the V segment lost 6 bases, leaving 2 bases of the junction unmatched. The CDR3 is made up of 15 amino acids. CDR3 nucleotide sequence: TGTGCCAGCAGGGGGGACAGGGGGAGCACAGATACGCAGTATTTT. It specifies CASRGDRGSTDTQYF. Together with reference TRBV28 and TRBJ2-3, the CDR3 gives the full variable domain: DVKVTQSSRYLVKRTGEKVFLECVQDMDHENMFWYRQDPGLGLRLIYFSYDVKMKEKGDIPEGYSVSREKKERFSLILESASTNQTSMYLCASRGDRGSTDTQYFGPGTRLTVL.

The chain has TRBV9 and TRBJ2-2; TRBD2 agrees at 8 bases. V was clipped by 4 bases and J by 5 bases; unmatched bases: 4. This CDR3 spans 14 amino acids. The germline V gene has CDR1 SGDLS and CDR2 YYNGEE. Here the CDR3 reads CASSKRGITGELFF. The CDR3 DNA reads as TGTGCCAGCAGCAAGCGGGGGATTACCGGGGAGCTGTTTTTT.

The V gene is TRBV7-9, the J gene TRBJ1-5, with 12 nucleotides matching TRBD1. The CDR3 runs 17 residues. Germline V gene lookup returns CDR1 SEHNR and CDR2 FQNEAQ (reference sequence). V dropped 4 bases and J dropped 6; count of bases not matched to a gene: 10. CDR3 sequence: CASSSETGTGGVQPQHF. Here the CDR3 DNA reads TGTGCCAGCAGCTCGGAAACCGGGACAGGGGGCGTTCAGCCCCAGCATTTT.

The chain links TRBV7-3 to TRBJ1-2; the match to TRBD1 covers 8 bases. The V gene's germline CDR1 is SGHTA and CDR2 FQGTGA. CDR3 size: 15 residues. The junction had 10 bases not matched to a gene; V was cut back by 2 bases and J by 8 bases. The CDR3 bases are TGTGCCAGCAGCTTAGCGGACAGGGAATGGAAAGGCTACACCTTC. Its protein product is CASSLADREWKGYTF. Variable domain in full (rest from reference TRBV7-3 and TRBJ1-2): GAGVSQTPSNKVTEKGKYVELRCDPISGHTALYWYRQSLGQGPEFLIYFQGTGAADDSGLPNDRFFAVRPEGSVSTLKIQRTERGDSAVYLCASSLADREWKGYTFGSGTRLTVV.

This clone was seen once. The V call is TRBV4-2, the J call TRBJ2-3; 10 bases are shared with TRBD2. The trim removed 3 bases at V and 5 bases at J, leaving 8 bases unmatched. Looked up from germline, CDR1 is LGHNA and CDR2 is YNFKEQ. This CDR3 is built from 16 residues. The CDR3 reads CASSQSLAGAGDTQYF. CDR3 coding DNA: TGTGCCAGCAGCCAGAGCCTAGCGGGGGCCGGAGATACGCAGTATTTT.

The table lists this clone with a few counts. The chain is built from TRBV18 and TRBJ1-3, with D perhaps matching TRBD1 (5 bases). The germline CDR1 and CDR2 sequences are KGHSH and LQKENI. The CDR3 has 16 amino acids. The V end lost 3 bases, the J end lost 0 bases, and 12 bases lay between the germline ends. As DNA, the CDR3 is TGTGCCAGCTCACCCGGAGTCCAGGGCTCTGGAAACACCATATATTTT. It yields the protein CASSPGVQGSGNTIYF.